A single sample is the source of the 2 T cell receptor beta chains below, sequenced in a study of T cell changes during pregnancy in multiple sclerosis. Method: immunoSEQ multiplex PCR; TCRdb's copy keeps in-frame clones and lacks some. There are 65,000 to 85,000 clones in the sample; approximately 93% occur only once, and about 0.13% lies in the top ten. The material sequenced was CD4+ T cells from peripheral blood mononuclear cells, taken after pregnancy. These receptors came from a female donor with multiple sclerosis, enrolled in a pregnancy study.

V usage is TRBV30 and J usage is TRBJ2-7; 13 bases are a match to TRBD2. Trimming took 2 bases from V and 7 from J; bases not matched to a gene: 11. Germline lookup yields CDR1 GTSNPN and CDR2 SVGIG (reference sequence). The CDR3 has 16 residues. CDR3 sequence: CAWSSLLAGGPREQYF. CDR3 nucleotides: TGTGCCTGGAGTTCCCTACTAGCGGGAGGGCCGAGGGAGCAGTACTTC.

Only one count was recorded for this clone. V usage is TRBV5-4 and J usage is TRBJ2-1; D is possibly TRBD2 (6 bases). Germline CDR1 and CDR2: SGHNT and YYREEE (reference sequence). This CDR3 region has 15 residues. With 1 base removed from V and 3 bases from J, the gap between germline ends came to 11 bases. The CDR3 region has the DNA TGTGCCAGCAGCTTGCGCGGGGCAGGCTACAATGAGCAGTTCTTC. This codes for CASSLRGAGYNEQFF.